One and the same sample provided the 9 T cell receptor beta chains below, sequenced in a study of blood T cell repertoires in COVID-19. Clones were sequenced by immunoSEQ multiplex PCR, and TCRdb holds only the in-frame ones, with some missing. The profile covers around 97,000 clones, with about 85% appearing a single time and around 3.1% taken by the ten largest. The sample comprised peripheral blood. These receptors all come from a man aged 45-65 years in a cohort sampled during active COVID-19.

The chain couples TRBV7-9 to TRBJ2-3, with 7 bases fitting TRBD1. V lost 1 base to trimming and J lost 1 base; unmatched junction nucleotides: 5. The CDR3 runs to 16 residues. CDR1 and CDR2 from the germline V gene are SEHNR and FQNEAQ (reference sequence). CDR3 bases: TGTGCCAGCAGCTTAGGACAGGGACGTGGCACAGATACGCAGTATTTT. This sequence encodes CASSLGQGRGTDTQYF.

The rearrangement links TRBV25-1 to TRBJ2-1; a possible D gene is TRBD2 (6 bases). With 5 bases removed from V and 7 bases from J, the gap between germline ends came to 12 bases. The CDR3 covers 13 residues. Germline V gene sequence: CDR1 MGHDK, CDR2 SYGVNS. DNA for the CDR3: TGTGCCAGCAGTATCGGAGGGTTAAATGAGCAGTTCTTC. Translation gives CASSIGGLNEQFF.

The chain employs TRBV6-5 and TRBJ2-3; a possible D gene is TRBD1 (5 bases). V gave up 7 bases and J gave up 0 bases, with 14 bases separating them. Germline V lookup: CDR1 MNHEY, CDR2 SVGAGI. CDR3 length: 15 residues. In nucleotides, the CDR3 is TGTGCCAGCAAAGGTGGGGCCAGAAGCACAGATACGCAGTATTTT. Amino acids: CASKGGARSTDTQYF.

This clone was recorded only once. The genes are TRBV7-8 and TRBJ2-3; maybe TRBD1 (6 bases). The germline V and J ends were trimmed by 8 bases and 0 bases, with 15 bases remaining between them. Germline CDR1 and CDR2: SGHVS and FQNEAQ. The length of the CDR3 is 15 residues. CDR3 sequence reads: CASDRSGASTDTQYF. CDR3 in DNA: TGTGCCAGCGACAGGTCCGGGGCCAGCACAGATACGCAGTATTTT.

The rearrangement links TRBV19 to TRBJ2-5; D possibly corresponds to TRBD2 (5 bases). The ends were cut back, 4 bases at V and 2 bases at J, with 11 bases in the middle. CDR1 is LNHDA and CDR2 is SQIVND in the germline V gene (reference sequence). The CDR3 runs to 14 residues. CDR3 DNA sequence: TGTGCCAGTAGTACCTCCGGGGTACAAGAGACCCAGTACTTC. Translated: CASSTSGVQETQYF.

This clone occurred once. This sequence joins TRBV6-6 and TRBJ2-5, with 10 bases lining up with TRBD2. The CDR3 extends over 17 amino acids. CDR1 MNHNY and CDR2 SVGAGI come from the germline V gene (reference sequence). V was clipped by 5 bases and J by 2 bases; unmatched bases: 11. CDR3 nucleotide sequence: TGTGCCAGCAGTCTAAGACACCGAGCGGGGGGGCAAGAGACCCAGTACTTC. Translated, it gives CASSLRHRAGGQETQYF.

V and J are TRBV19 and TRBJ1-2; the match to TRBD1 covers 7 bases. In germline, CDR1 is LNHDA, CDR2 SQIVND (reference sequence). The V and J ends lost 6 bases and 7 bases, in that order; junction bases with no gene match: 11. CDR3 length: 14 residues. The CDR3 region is CASSPTGNTAGYTF. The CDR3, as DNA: TGTGCCAGTAGCCCGACAGGGAATACGGCTGGCTACACCTTC.

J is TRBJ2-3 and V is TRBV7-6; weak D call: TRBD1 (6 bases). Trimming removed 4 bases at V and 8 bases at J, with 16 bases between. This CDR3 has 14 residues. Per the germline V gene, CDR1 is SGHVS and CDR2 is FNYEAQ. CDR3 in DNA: TGTGCCAGCAGCTCGGAGACACAGGGTAGTACGCAGTATTTT. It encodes CASSSETQGSTQYF.

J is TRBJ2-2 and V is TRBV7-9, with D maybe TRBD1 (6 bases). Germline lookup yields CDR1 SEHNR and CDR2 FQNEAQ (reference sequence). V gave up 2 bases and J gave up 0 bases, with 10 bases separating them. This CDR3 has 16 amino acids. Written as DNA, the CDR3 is TGTGCCAGCAGCTTATTGGGGACAACGAACACCGGGGAGCTGTTTTTT. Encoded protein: CASSLLGTTNTGELFF.